The next 21 T cell receptor beta chains were all read from a single sample in a study of T cell responses to AZD1222 COVID-19 vaccine. Assay used: immunoSEQ multiplex PCR; TCRdb lists only in-frame clones, some missing. The sample has fewer than 200,000 clones; around 93% are singletons. The starting material was peripheral blood, obtained on day 0 of AZD1222 vaccination. The receptors come from an adult in good health.

The CDR3 reads CASSLGASGRRVGELFF. The DNA for the CDR3 is TGTGCCAGCAGTTTAGGGGCTAGCGGGAGGAGGGTCGGGGAGCTGTTTTTT. The V and J genes are TRBV27 and TRBJ2-2, with TRBD2 identical over 11 bases. Germline V gene sequence: CDR1 MNHEY, CDR2 SMNVEV (reference sequence). With V trimmed by 2 bases and J by 7 bases, 9 bases remained unmatched. CDR3 size: 17 residues.

This chain joins TRBV10-3 and TRBJ2-1, with D hard to call. Trimming shortened V by 0 bases and J by 7 bases, and 10 bases separated the two germline ends. Germline V gene sequence: CDR1 ENHRY, CDR2 SYGVKD. There are 14 residues in the CDR3. The CDR3 nucleotides read TGTGCCATCAGTGAGTCTGACGGGCTTAATGAGCAGTTCTTC. Its translation is CAISESDGLNEQFF.

This rearrangement joins TRBV28 to TRBJ1-2; weak D call: TRBD1 (6 bases). Germline assignment: CDR1 MDHEN and CDR2 SYDVKM. Trimming left V 9 bases short and J 4 bases short, with 12 bases between. This CDR3 spans 12 amino acids. The CDR3 region has the DNA TGTGCCAGTAGGGGGGGGGCCTATGGCTACACCTTC. Translated, it gives CASRGGAYGYTF.

The rearrangement links TRBV11-2 to TRBJ1-1; 7 bases match TRBD1. The CDR3 is 16 residues long. Germline lookup yields CDR1 SGHAT and CDR2 FQNNGV. Trimming removed 3 bases from V and 3 bases from J; junction bases left unmatched: 10. CDR3 region: CASSFPTGFSDTEAFF. DNA of the CDR3: TGTGCCAGCAGCTTCCCGACAGGGTTTTCGGACACTGAAGCTTTCTTT.

The chain is built from TRBV4-1 and TRBJ1-5; D is undetermined. CDR3 length: 12 amino acids. Germline loops: CDR1 MGHRA, CDR2 YSYEKL. V was pared by 0 bases and J by 4 bases, with 1 base between. The CDR3 DNA is TGCGCCAGCAGCCAAGATAATCAGCCCCAGCATTTT. Amino acid sequence: CASSQDNQPQHF.

Details on this clone: The junction does not match germline at one end; this may be a read error. The rearrangement joins TRBV27 to TRBJ1-1, with TRBD1 as a possible D gene (5 bases). The V gene's germline CDR1 is MNHEY and CDR2 SMNVEV (reference sequence). The CDR3 contains 11 residues. As DNA, the CDR3 is TGTGCCACCAGTCGGGGGACTGAAGCTTTCTTT. It encodes CATSRGTEAFF.

The gene calls are TRBV7-2 and TRBJ2-7; D gene unclear. The CDR3 extends over 14 amino acids. V lost 6 bases, J lost 0 bases, and 12 bases lay in between. CDR1 is SGHTA, CDR2 FQGNSA, per germline. This chain's CDR3 is CASRIGQSSYEQYF. CDR3 nucleotide sequence: TGTGCCAGCAGAATTGGCCAATCCTCCTACGAGCAGTACTTC. Filled out from reference TRBV7-2 and TRBJ2-7, the complete variable domain reads GAGVSQSPSNKVTEKGKDVELRCDPISGHTALYWYRQSLGQGLEFLIYFQGNSAPDKSGLPSDRFSAERTGGSVSTLTIQRTQQEDSAVYLCASRIGQSSYEQYFGPGTRLTVT.

The sample holds one count of this clone. The CDR3 protein is CASSRTGRDTEAFF. The CDR3 DNA reads TGTGCCAGCAGCCGGACAGGGCGGGACACTGAAGCTTTCTTT. This sequence joins TRBV2 and TRBJ1-1; 8 nucleotides match TRBD1. From germline, CDR1 is SNHLY and CDR2 FYNNEI. The CDR3 consists of 14 residues. V was pared by 6 bases and J by 3 bases, with 6 bases of the junction left unmatched.

The CDR3 spells CASANRDRVGYTF. CDR3 nucleotide sequence: TGTGCCAGCGCCAACAGGGACCGGGTGGGCTACACCTTC. The chain carries TRBV7-8 and TRBJ1-2; possibly TRBD1 for D (6 bases). V lost 8 bases, J lost 8 bases, and 18 bases lay in between. The CDR3 covers 13 residues. Looked up from germline, CDR1 is SGHVS and CDR2 is FQNEAQ. Full variable domain (remainder filled in from reference TRBV7-8 and TRBJ1-2): GAGVSQSPRYKVAKRGQDVALRCDPISGHVSLFWYQQALGQGPEFLTYFQNEAQLDKSGLPSDRFFAERPEGSVSTLKIQRTQQEDSAVYLCASANRDRVGYTFGSGTRLTVV.

This chain links TRBV25-1 with TRBJ2-7; maybe TRBD2 (5 bases). The V end was cut by 6 bases, the J end by 5 bases, with 14 bases between. Germline CDR1 and CDR2: MGHDK and SYGVNS. CDR3 length: 13 amino acids. As DNA, the CDR3 is TGTGCCAGCAGCGGGATTGGAAGTGACGAGCAGTACTTC. This encodes CASSGIGSDEQYF.

V is TRBV30 and J is TRBJ1-5; TRBD1 might be the D (5 bases). The V and J ends lost 1 base and 8 bases respectively, with 12 bases between them. The CDR3 contains 13 residues. Per germline, CDR1 GTSNPN and CDR2 SVGIG (reference sequence). CDR3 DNA sequence: TGTGCCTGGAGTGCAGGGCTCGGGAAGCCCCAGCATTTT. This translates into CAWSAGLGKPQHF. Drawing the rest from reference TRBV30 and TRBJ1-5, the complete variable domain is SQTIHQWPATLVQPVGSPLSLECTVEGTSNPNLYWYRQAAGRGLQLLFYSVGIGQISSEVPQNLSASRPQDRQFILSSKKLLLSDSGFYLCAWSAGLGKPQHFGDGTRLSIL.

This chain joins TRBV28 and TRBJ2-1, with 10 bases aligning to TRBD2. The CDR3 has 15 amino acids. Germline V gene lookup returns CDR1 MDHEN and CDR2 SYDVKM. V trimming: 5 bases; J trimming: 3 bases; junction bases outside the gene matches: 4. The CDR3 loop reads CASSGLAGDYNEQFF. CDR3 bases: TGTGCCAGCAGTGGCCTAGCGGGAGACTACAATGAGCAGTTCTTC.

The chain recombines TRBV10-1 with TRBJ2-3; D gene unclear. This CDR3 region has 13 residues. CDR1 and CDR2 (germline): WNHNN, SYGVQD (reference sequence). Trimming removed 4 bases from V and 5 bases from J, with 10 bases in between. The CDR3 nucleotides are TGCGCCAGCAGTGTGACGATACAAGATACGCAGTATTTT. Translated: CASSVTIQDTQYF.

The CDR3 here is CASSGLEFYEQYF. In DNA form, the CDR3 reads TGTGCCAGCTCGGGCCTGGAGTTCTACGAGCAGTACTTC. The chain combines TRBV18 with TRBJ2-7; D is ambiguous. CDR1 KGHSH and CDR2 LQKENI come from the germline V gene. Between the trimmed V and J ends, which lost 6 bases and 3 bases, there was a span of 12 bases. The CDR3 consists of 13 residues.

The chain joins TRBV27 to TRBJ2-2, with D possibly being TRBD2 (5 bases). The V end was cut by 5 bases, the J end by 7 bases, with 11 bases between. CDR1 is MNHEY and CDR2 is SMNVEV in the germline V gene (reference sequence). The CDR3 covers 13 residues. The CDR3, as DNA: TGTGCCAGCAGTCCCGCCGGGGTCGGGGAGCTGTTTTTT. As protein: CASSPAGVGELFF.

The V call is TRBV7-9, the J call TRBJ1-2, with D possibly being TRBD1 (5 bases). Trimming shortened V by 4 bases and J by 2 bases, and 11 bases separated the two germline ends. The germline V gene encodes CDR1 SEHNR and CDR2 FQNEAQ (reference sequence). CDR3 size: 14 residues. The CDR3 reads CASSWGGANYGYTF. The CDR3 DNA is TGTGCCAGCAGCTGGGGCGGCGCGAACTATGGCTACACCTTC.

The chain carries TRBV27 and TRBJ1-2; D may be TRBD1 (5 bases). Trimming took off 5 bases at V and 6 bases at J, with 22 bases between the two ends. Germline assignment: CDR1 MNHEY and CDR2 SMNVEV (reference sequence). This CDR3 comprises 16 residues. The CDR3 DNA sequence: TGTGCCAGCAGTGTCCCGACAGTTAAGGGGCCCGATGGCTACACCTTC. Amino acids: CASSVPTVKGPDGYTF.

The V and J genes are TRBV24-1 and TRBJ1-5; D perhaps matches TRBD1 (6 bases). Trimming took 0 bases from V and 1 from J, leaving 21 bases between them. CDR3 length equals 20 residues. Germline V gene data show CDR1 as KGHDR and CDR2 as SFDVKD. The CDR3 is CATSDLRSEDSGLSNQPQHF. CDR3 nucleotides: TGTGCCACCAGTGATTTGCGGTCCGAGGACAGTGGGTTGAGCAATCAGCCCCAGCATTTT.

The chain links TRBV12-3 or TRBV12-4 to TRBJ1-1; D is unclear. The V gene lost 4 bases and the J gene lost 0 bases, with 3 bases spanning the gap. The CDR3 extends over 12 amino acids. The CDR3 nucleotides read TGTGCCAGCAGTTCCGTGAACACTGAAGCTTTCTTT. The encoded protein is CASSSVNTEAFF.

The genes are TRBV7-2 and TRBJ2-1, with 8 bases lining up with TRBD2. There are 17 residues in the CDR3. Germline V gives CDR1 SGHTA, CDR2 FQGNSA. V lost 3 bases to trimming and J lost 0 bases; unmatched junction nucleotides: 7. The DNA of the CDR3 is TGTGCCAGCAGCTTGGGTATCAGCGGGAGCTCCTACAATGAGCAGTTCTTC. Amino acids: CASSLGISGSSYNEQFF.

The chain has TRBV10-3 and TRBJ2-2; 7 positions agree with TRBD1. In germline, CDR1 is ENHRY, CDR2 SYGVKD. Trimming removed 0 bases from V and 4 bases from J; junction bases left unmatched: 5. CDR3 length: 16 residues. The CDR3 loop is CAISESRGLVTGELFF. The CDR3 DNA follows: TGTGCCATCAGTGAGTCAAGGGGGCTTGTCACCGGGGAGCTGTTTTTT.